This T cell receptor beta chain was profiled in a study of cytomegalovirus exposure and HLA in healthy donors (dated 2017 in TCRdb). With respect to the entire study: An earlier analysis of approximately 640 of the donors reported 250 to 300 Gb of sequence data and 117 million unique TCR beta sequences from 190 million or so T cells. In the later analysis, no new phenotypic data were used to find candidate immune exposures; instead, reliance was placed on TCR beta sequences and their occurrence across donors. Donor age, sex, ethnicity and CMV serostatus were compiled together with the repertoire data. Among 350 to 400 genotyped donors of the cohort, an average of about 240,000 unique TCR beta nucleotide sequences were sequenced per donor, 15% to 20% of them non-productive. Every repertoire in the discovery cohort had been generated on one and the same sequencing platform. In addition to the first cohort of 666 subjects, a separate validation cohort of 130 or so different subjects was used. Typing coverage varied by locus: roughly 629-640 donors for A, B, C, DRB1 and DQB1; roughly 560 for DQA1; 600 to 610 for DPA1; approximately 470 for DPB1. The study aimed to test whether signatures of past pathogen exposure could be identified by cataloging public T cell receptors. Of the 350 to 450 genotyped donors, 70% to 90% were placed in the genetic ancestry cluster associated with self-reported Caucasian donors. In a later genetic analysis, genome-wide SNP genotypes for about three fifths of the roughly 670 donors were used, and that subset was treated as a discovery cohort. In an earlier analysis of roughly 540 of the donors, high-throughput TCR beta sequencing was used to judge whether each TCR beta V gene segment behaved as functional or pseudogenic. To predict cytomegalovirus infection status, the study combined high-throughput TCR immunosequencing, statistical association of individual TCRs with disease status, and machine learning. Several DR-DQ haplotypes were handled as single units for association and clustering because linkage in the cohort was strong. Class I and class II HLA loci were covered by the typing at four-digit resolution. The study profiled the T cell repertoires of 500 to 800 subjects by immunosequencing and related them to cytomegalovirus serostatus. A later analysis re-analyzed previously published TCR beta repertoires from 650 to 800 donors and added high-resolution HLA genotyping to study TCR occurrence patterns. About 300 gigabases of sequencing data and tens of millions of unique TCR sequences were included in an early release covering roughly 700 HLA-typed donors. General study outcomes and caveats: In a later analysis, HLA-associated TCR beta chains were found to be more clonally expanded and to have lower generation probabilities than equally common non-associated chains. Across donors, most TCR sequences were observed very rarely, whereas some public TCRs were present in many individuals. In this cohort, only TCR beta chains were sequenced, and detectable features were limited by the absence of alpha or paired-chain data. Roughly uniform sequencing depth across donors was assumed in presence/absence analyses, although this assumption may not hold. A further reported finding was that TCR beta sequences accurately predicted the HLA-A and HLA-B alleles for most subjects in the first cohort. Because the 87-base-pair reads could not distinguish some IMGT-functional V segments, including TRBV6-2 and TRBV6-3, those segments were excluded. A later genetic analysis reported fewer N-insertions in productive TCRs among donors in an Asian-associated ancestry cluster than the roughly 700-donor mean. According to a later analysis, TCR association rates differed among HLA loci, with DRB1 alleles showing the most associated TCRs and HLA-C alleles showing the fewest. In a later analysis, several top co-occurrence clusters were reported to appear linked to parvovirus B19, influenza, CMV and Epstein-Barr virus. Correlated functional status among segregating V segments might reflect linkage disequilibrium, but an unknown experimental factor could not be ruled out. The only immune exposure information available for the cohort was CMV serostatus. An association between a missense DCLRE1C variant and V-gene and J-gene trimming of TCR beta chains was found in a later genetic analysis and replicated in an independent cohort. Because counts were too low, seventeen rarely observed V segments, including chromosome 9 orphons, were left out of the earlier analysis of 587 of the donors. Strong co-occurrence of HLA alleles, especially DR and DQ, made assigning TCR associations to individual alleles difficult. The classifier was reported to diagnose cytomegalovirus status with high specificity and sensitivity in both the original and validation cohorts. In an earlier analysis of around 500 of the donors, most TCR beta V segments appeared in productive rearrangements about 87% or about 30% of the time, broadly matching IMGT annotations. A few of the identified cytomegalovirus-associated TCR beta chains were confirmed in vitro to be specific for cytomegalovirus antigens. Specific HLA alleles were associated with 15,000 to 20,000 TCR beta sequences at a false discovery rate of 0.05 in a later analysis. The authors suggested that the approach could potentially be generalized to other disease states and immunological phenotypes. Most CMV-associated TCR beta chains appeared to be HLA-restricted in a later analysis, and the HLA associations seemed to be driven largely by CMV exposure. The study gave a list of some 150 TCR beta chains associated with cytomegalovirus. A cluster of highly shared sequence variants was judged likely to be a technical artifact of the sequencing pipeline. Because HLA typing was missing for some donors at each locus, association tests included only the typed subset.

The cohort comprised around 690 healthy bone marrow donors. Cohort members were all nominally healthy when sampled, although unrecorded immune exposures were likely present. The donor tested CMV seronegative and was one of the 352 seronegative cohort members. A peripheral blood sample was provided by each donor, and peripheral blood mononuclear cells were used for TCR beta sequencing. Genomic DNA extraction from the blood cell samples was performed with the Qiagen DNeasy Blood Extraction Kit. Of note for this clone: Its binding antigen is unknown. No base quality values were provided; no much bigger clone lies one nucleotide off.

The library was generated by the immunoSEQ multiplex PCR assay. For the multiplex PCR, a mixture combining 60 forward primers for TCR Vbeta segments and 13 reverse primers for TCR Jbeta segments was used. A multiplex PCR assay on genomic DNA amplified the CDR3 region of rearranged TCR beta genes. The amplified TCR beta libraries were sequenced on the Illumina HiSeq System as 87-base-pair reads. On the authors' methods: In a later analysis, tens of millions of unique TCR beta chains were counted across the 500 to 850 repertoires, and roughly 9.9 million of these chains were shared by at least two donors. Raw reads were error-corrected and collapsed into unique sequences with a nearest-neighbor algorithm that merged closely related sequences to remove PCR and sequencing errors. To assign V, D and J gene segments, CDR3 sequences were aligned to IMGT reference sequences. Each retained sequence needed at least a six-nucleotide match to both a V gene segment and a J gene segment. Rearrangements were classified as productive when the CDR3 lacked stop codons and remained in frame with V and J, and all other rearrangements were classified as non-productive. Following IMGT convention, CDR3 was defined as the stretch from the second conserved V-encoded cysteine up to the conserved J-encoded phenylalanine. In an earlier analysis of 587 of the donors, sequences lacking an unambiguous match to a single V gene segment were excluded. In an earlier analysis of 587 of the donors, V segments were called functional above 56.7% productive rearrangements and were called segregating when the between-donor standard deviation exceeded 5%. To diagnose cytomegalovirus status from the catalog of TCR beta chain sequences, a statistical classification framework was built. In a later analysis, TCR nucleotide sequences were compared against IMGT/GENE-DB human TR gene sequences so that V and J genes could be assigned. The TCRdist pipeline was used in a later analysis to assign CDR3 sequences and most-parsimonious VDJ recombination scenarios. In a later analysis, every TCR beta chain was defined by the combination of its CDR3 amino acid sequence and its V-gene family, and reads without a unique V-gene family were dropped. As a way to deal with suspected cross-contamination and a sequencing artifact, a later analysis dropped 450 to 600 nucleotide sequences that were highly shared and had low generation probability. In a later analysis, a clonal expansion index for each public chain was calculated from normalized within-repertoire ranks of inferred template counts. In a later analysis, generation probabilities were computed using a VDJ recombination model fitted to out-of-frame rearrangements, and the results were checked against IGoR. In a later analysis, hypergeometric tests were used to score TCR-TCR, TCR-HLA and TCR-CMV co-occurrence, with a repertoire-size bias correction applied to TCR pairs. A later analysis estimated false discovery rates by permuting HLA or CMV assignments 20 times. In a later analysis, co-occurring TCRs were grouped using DBSCAN, with TCRdist sequence similarity added in when clustering inside HLA-allele-positive subsets. For co-occurrence clustering, repertoires with fewer than 30,000 or more than 120,000 public chains were excluded, along with roughly 5 repertoires with anomalous nucleotide sharing. Imported from immuneACCESS, the table was reduced by TCRdb to in-frame sequences with V and J called. These copies leave out some clones; in studies compared against another copy, an unresolved V gene accounts for under half, and the cause of the remainder is not known. V and J calls and clone size follow that table, whereas D and trimming were derived from the DNA. The sample table lists over 120,000 clones, 60% to 75% of them with a count of one. Clones ranked in the top ten supply over 6.5% of the sample.

Inclusive of the bounding cysteine and phenylalanine, the CDR3 is 15 residues long. Left in the record is the CDR3 DNA by itself, 45 bases read in frame from the first base. The V end gives up 0 bases and the J end 3 bases, leaving 3 bases in the junction not matched to a gene. The germline V gene specifies SGHRS as CDR1 and YFSETQ as CDR2. The sequencing input was PBMCs. The clonotype was recovered from a man aged 25 to 40 in good health and CMV-seronegative. This receptor chain uses TRBV5-1 and TRBJ1-2, and 9 junctional nucleotides match TRBD1. The nucleotides read TGCGCCAGCAGCTTGGGGACAGGGGCAGACTATGGCTACACCTTC. Its product reads: CASSLGTGADYGYTF.